This T cell receptor (beta chain) came from a study of cytomegalovirus exposure and HLA in healthy donors. PCR was performed using 60 Vbeta and 13 Jbeta primers. The method was immunoSEQ multiplex PCR; TCRdb's version includes in-frame clones alone and lacks a portion of them. This sample has more than 100,000 clones, with roughly 80% found just once. As regards this clone: As yet, its antigen is unknown.

The germline V gene has CDR1 SGHRS and CDR2 YFSETQ. The V gene lost 6 bases and the J gene lost 0 bases, with 14 bases spanning the gap. The CDR3 is 15 amino acids. Whole-study results and caveats: An analysis that was carried out later associated fewer than 20,000 TCR beta sequences with HLA alleles at 0.05 false discovery rate. Analyzed later, most CMV-associated TCR beta chains appeared HLA-restricted. Investigators reported 150 to 200 TCR beta chains as tied to cytomegalovirus.

This sequence originates from a young man in good health and CMV-seronegative. This chain uses TRBV5-1 with TRBJ2-3; a possible D gene is TRBD1 (6 bases). The sequenced sample was PBMCs. CDR3 sequence: CASMSGTMSTDTQYF. The CDR3 bases are TGCGCCAGCATGTCAGGGACAATGAGCACAGATACGCAGTATTTT.